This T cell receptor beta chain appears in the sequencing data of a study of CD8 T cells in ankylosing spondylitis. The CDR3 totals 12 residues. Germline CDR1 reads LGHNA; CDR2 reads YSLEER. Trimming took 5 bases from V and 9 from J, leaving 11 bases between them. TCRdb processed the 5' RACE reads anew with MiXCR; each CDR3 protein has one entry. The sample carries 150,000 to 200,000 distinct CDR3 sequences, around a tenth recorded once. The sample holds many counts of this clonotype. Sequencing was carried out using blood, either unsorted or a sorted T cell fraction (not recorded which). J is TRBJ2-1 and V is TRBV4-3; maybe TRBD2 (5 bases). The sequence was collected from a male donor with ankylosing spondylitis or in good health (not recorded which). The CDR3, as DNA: TGCGCCAGCAGCTACGGGAATACTGAGCAGTTCTTC. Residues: CASSYGNTEQFF.